This T cell receptor beta chain was identified in a study of cytomegalovirus exposure and HLA in healthy donors. Broader study findings: Among TCR beta chains, those listed as cytomegalovirus-associated numbered fewer than 200. Three chains linked to CMV were shown in vitro to be specific for CMV antigens. For most TCR sequences rarity was the rule, although some public TCRs occurred in many donors.

This table comes from immunoSEQ multiplex PCR, and its TCRdb copy is limited to in-frame clones, with some not included. The sample holds about 63,000 clones, roughly 94% seen once. Turning to this clone: The antigen is unknown.

J gave up 0 bases and V 3 bases, and 6 bases lay outside the gene matches. The CDR3 runs to 17 residues. In germline, CDR1 is SGHRS, CDR2 YFSETQ. The TCR was taken from a woman aged 18-30 years in good health and CMV-seropositive. The rearrangement links TRBV5-1 to TRBJ2-1, with 10 nucleotides matching TRBD2. The source material was PBMCs. In nucleotides, the CDR3 is TGCGCCAGCAGCTGGGCCGGGACTAGCGTCTCCTACAATGAGCAGTTCTTC. The encoded protein is CASSWAGTSVSYNEQFF.